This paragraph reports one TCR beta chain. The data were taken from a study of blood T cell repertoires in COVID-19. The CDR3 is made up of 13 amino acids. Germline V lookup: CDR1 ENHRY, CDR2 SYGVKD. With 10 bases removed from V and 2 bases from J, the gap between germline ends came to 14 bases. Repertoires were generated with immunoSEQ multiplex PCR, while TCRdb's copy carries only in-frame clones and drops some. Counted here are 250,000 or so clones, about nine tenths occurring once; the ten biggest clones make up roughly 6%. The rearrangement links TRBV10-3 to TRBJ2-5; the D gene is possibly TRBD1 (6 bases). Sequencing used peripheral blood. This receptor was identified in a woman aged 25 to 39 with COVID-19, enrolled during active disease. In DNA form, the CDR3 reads TGTGCCAACAGCCGGACAGATCAAGAGACCCAGTACTTC. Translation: CANSRTDQETQYF.